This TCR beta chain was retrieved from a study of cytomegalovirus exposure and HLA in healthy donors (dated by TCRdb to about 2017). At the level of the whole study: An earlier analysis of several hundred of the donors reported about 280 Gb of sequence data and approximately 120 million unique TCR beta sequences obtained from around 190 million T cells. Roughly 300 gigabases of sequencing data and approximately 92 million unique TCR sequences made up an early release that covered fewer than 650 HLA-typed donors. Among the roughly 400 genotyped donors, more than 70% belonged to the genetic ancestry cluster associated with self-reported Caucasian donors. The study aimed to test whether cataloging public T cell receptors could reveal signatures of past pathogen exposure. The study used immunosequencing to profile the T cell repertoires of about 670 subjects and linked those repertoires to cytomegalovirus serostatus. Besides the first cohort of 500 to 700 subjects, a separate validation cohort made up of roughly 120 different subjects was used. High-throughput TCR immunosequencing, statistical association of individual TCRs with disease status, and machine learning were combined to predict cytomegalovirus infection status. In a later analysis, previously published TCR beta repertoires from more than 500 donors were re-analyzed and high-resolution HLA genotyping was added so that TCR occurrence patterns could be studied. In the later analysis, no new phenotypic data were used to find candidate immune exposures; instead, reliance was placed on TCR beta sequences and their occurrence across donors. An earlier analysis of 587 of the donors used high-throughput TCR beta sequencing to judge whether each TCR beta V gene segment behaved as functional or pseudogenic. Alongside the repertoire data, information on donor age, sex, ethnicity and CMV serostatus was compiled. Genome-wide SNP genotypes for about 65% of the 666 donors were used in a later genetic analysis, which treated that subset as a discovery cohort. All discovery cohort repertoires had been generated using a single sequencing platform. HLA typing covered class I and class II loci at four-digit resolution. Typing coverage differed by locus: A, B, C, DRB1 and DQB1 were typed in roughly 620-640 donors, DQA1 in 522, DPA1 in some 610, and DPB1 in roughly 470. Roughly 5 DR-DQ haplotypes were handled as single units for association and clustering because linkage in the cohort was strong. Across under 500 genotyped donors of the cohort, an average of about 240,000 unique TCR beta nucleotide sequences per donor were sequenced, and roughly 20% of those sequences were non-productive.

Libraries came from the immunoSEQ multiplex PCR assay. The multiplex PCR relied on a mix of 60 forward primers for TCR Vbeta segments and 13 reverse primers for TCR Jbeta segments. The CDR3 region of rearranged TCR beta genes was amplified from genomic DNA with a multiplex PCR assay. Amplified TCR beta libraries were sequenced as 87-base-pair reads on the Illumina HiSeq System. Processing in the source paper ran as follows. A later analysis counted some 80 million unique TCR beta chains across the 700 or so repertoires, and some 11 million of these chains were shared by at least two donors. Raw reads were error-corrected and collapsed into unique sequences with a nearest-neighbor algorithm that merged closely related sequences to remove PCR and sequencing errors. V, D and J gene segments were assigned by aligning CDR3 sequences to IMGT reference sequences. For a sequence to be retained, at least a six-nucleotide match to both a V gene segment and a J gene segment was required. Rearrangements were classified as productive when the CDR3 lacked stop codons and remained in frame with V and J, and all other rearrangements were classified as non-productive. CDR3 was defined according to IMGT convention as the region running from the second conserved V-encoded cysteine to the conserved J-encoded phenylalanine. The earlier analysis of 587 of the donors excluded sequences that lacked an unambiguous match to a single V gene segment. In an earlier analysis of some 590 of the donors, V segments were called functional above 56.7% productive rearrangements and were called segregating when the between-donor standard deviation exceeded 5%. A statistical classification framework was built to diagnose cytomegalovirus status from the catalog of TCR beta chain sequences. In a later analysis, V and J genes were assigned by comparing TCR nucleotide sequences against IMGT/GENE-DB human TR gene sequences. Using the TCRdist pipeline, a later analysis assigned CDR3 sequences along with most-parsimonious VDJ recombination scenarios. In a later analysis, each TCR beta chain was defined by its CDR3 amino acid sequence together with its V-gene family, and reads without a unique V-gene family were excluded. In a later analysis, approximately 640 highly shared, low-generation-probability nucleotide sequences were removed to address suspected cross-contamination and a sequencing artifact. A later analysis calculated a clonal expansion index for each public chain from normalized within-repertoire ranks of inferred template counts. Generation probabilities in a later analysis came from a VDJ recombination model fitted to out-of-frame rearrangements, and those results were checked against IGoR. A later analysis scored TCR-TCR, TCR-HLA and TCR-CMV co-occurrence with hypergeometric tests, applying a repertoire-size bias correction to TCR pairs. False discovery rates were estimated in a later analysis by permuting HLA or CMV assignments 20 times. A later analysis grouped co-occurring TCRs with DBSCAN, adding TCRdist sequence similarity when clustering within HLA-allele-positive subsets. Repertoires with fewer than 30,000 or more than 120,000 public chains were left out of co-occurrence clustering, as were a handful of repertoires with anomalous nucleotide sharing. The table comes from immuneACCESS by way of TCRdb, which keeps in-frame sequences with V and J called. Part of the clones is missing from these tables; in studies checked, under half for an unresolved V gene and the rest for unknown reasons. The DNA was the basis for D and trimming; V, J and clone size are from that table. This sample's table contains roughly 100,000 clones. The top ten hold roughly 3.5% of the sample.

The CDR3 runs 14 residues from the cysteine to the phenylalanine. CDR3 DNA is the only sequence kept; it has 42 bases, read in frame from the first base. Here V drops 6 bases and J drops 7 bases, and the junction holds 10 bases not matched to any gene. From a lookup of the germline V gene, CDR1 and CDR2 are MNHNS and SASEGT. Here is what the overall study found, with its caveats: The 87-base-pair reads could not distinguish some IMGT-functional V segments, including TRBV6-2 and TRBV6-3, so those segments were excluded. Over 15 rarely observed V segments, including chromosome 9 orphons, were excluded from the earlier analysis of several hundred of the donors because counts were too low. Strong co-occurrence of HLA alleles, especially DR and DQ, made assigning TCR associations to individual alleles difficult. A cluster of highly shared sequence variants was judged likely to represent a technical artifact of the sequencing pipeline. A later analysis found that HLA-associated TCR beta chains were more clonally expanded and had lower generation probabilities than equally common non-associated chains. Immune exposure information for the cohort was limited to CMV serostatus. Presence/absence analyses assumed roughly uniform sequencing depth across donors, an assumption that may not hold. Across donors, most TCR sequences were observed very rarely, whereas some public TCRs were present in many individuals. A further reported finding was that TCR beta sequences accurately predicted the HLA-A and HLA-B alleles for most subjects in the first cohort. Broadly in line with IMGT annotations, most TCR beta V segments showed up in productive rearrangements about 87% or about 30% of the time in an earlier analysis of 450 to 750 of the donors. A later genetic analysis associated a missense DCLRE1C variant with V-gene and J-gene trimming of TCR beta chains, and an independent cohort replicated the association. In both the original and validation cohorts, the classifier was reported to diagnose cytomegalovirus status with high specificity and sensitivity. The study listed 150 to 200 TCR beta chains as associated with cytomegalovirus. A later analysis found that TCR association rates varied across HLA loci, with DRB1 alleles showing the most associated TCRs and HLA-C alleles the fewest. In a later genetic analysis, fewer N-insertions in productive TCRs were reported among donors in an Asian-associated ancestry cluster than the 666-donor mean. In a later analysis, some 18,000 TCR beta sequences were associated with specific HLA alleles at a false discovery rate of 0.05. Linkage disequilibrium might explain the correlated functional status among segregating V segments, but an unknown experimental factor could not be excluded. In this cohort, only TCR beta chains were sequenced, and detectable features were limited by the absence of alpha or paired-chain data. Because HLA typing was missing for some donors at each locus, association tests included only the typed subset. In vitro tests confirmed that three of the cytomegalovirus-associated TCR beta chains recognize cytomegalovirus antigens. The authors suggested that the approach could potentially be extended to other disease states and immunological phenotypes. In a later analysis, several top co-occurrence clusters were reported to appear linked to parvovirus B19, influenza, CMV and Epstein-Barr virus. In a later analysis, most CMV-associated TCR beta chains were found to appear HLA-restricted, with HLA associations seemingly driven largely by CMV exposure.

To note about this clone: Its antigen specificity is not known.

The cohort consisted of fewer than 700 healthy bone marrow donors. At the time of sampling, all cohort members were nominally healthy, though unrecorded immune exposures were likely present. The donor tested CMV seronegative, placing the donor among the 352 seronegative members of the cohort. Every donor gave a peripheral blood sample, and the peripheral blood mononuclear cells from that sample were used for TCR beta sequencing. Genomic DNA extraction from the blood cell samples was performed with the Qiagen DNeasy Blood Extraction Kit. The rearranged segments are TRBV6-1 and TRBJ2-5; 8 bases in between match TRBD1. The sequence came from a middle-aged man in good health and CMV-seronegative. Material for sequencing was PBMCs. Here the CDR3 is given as CASRVDRGPGTQYF. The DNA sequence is TGTGCCAGCAGGGTCGACAGGGGTCCTGGGACCCAGTACTTC.